Listed below are T cell receptor beta chains from one sample, sequenced in a study of cytomegalovirus exposure and HLA in healthy donors. Repertoires were generated with immunoSEQ multiplex PCR, while TCRdb's copy carries only in-frame clones and drops some. The sample records 90,000 to 120,000 clones, more than 70% being singletons. Specimen: PBMCs. These receptor sequences come from a man aged 25-45 years in good health and CMV-seronegative. The CDR3 runs from the conserved cysteine through the conserved F or W. D genes are given only for firm matches. Not all rows give a size; the values are once, few, many and, for expanded clones, a class.

j_gene,v_gene,d_gene,abundance,CDR3nt,CDR3aa
TRBJ2-5,TRBV5-4,TRBD1,.,TGTGCCAGCAGCTTGGACCCCAGGGGGTCGAGGGAGACCCAGTACTTC,CASSLDPRGSRETQYF
TRBJ1-4,TRBV5-1,.,few,TGCGCCAGCAGCTCCAAGGGGCAGGATGAAAAACTGTTTTTT,CASSSKGQDEKLFF
TRBJ1-1,TRBV10-2,.,many,TGCGCCAGCATAACAGGAAATCTCACTGAAGCTTTCTTT,CASITGNLTEAFF
TRBJ2-7,TRBV5-1,.,.,TGCGCCAGCAGCTTGGGAACCAGGGCTAGGACCTACGAGCAGTACTTC,CASSLGTRARTYEQYF
TRBJ2-5,TRBV18,TRBD1,.,TGTGCCAGCTCACGGGACAGAGAGACCCAGTACTTC,CASSRDRETQYF
TRBJ2-5,TRBV7-9,TRBD2,.,TGTGCCAGCAGCTTACCCGCGGGACTAGCTTCTCAAGAGACCCAGTACTTC,CASSLPAGLASQETQYF
TRBJ2-1,TRBV10-1,TRBD1,few,TGCGCCAACCTTCCACGGGACAGGGCCTACAATGAGCAGTTCTTC,CANLPRDRAYNEQFF
TRBJ2-2,TRBV4-1,TRBD2,.,TGCGCCAGCAGCCATCCGGGACTACACCCCGGGGAGCTGTTTTTT,CASSHPGLHPGELFF
TRBJ2-5,TRBV5-1,TRBD2,.,TGCGCCAGCAGCTTGTCACAGCGGGAGGGCGCAGAGACCCAGTACTTC,CASSLSQREGAETQYF
TRBJ2-5,TRBV19,.,.,TGTGCCAGTAGTCTCCTTGTCCAAGAGACCCAGTACTTC,CASSLLVQETQYF
TRBJ2-7,TRBV19,TRBD2,few,TGTGCCAGTAGTATTGGTTCTAGCGGCTACGAGCAGTACTTC,CASSIGSSGYEQYF
TRBJ1-2,TRBV6-1,.,.,TGTGCCAGCAGTGGCGGGGGCGCGTCGGATGGCTACACCTTC,CASSGGGASDGYTF
TRBJ2-7,TRBV7-8,.,.,TGTGCCAGCAGCGGGCACAGAAGCTCCTACGAGCAGTACTTC,CASSGHRSSYEQYF
TRBJ2-2,TRBV7-9,.,.,TGTGCCAGCAGCCCGGAGCTGGGGGAGCTGTTTTTT,CASSPELGELFF